The text below deals with one TCR beta chain. These data belong to a study of blood T cell repertoires in COVID-19. About the research overall: PBMCs, B-cell-depleted T cells, or T cells were the source of the cDNA or gDNA that made up the material.

Assay: immunoSEQ multiplex PCR; the TCRdb copy retains only in-frame clones and omits some. This sample yields a few hundred thousand clones, of which over 75% are seen a single time; approximately 0.99% belongs to the top ten. Germline loops: CDR1 SGHDN, CDR2 FVKESK. The V and J ends lost 0 bases and 4 bases, in that order; junction bases with no gene match: 5. The length of the CDR3 is 16 residues. Living in 24 US areas, the participants were between roughly 18 and 89 years of age. Assignments of participants to cohorts depended upon their own reported clinical history. The rearrangement joins TRBV14 to TRBJ2-2, with 7 bases fitting TRBD2. The receptor comes from a young woman who had recovered from COVID-19. Material: PBMCs or T cells enriched from blood (not recorded which). CDR3 coding DNA: TGTGCCAGCAGCCAAGATTGGGGAGGGGCCACCGGGGAGCTGTTTTTT. Translation: CASSQDWGGATGELFF.